This TCR beta chain was sequenced during a study of control samples from healthy donors and cancer patients. J lost 0 bases, V lost 6 bases, and 5 bases had no gene match. Germline lookup yields CDR1 SQVTM and CDR2 ANQGSEA. The CDR3 consists of 15 residues. Clones were read by immunoSEQ multiplex PCR, and TCRdb kept only the in-frame ones, dropping some. The sample lists over 85,000 clones; 92% were seen once. The genes are TRBV29-1 and TRBJ1-4, with TRBD1 matching over 9 bases. This TCR was recovered from a woman aged 18-35 years in good health. Specimen: blood. The CDR3 reads CSVQGAGATNEKLFF. The DNA of the CDR3 is TGCAGCGTACAGGGGGCGGGGGCAACTAATGAAAAACTGTTTTTT.